The 14 T cell receptor beta chains in this list originate from one sample, sequenced in a study of T cell responses to AZD1222 COVID-19 vaccine. Clones were read by immunoSEQ multiplex PCR, and TCRdb kept only the in-frame ones, dropping some. The table counts around 140,000 clones; roughly 2% lies in the top ten. Sequenced: peripheral blood. These TCRs come from an adult in good health.

The gene calls are TRBV10-3 and TRBJ2-7; TRBD2 matches at 11 bases. CDR3 length: 16 residues. Germline-derived CDR1 and CDR2 are ENHRY and SYGVKD. Trimming at V came to 2 bases and at J to 1 base, leaving 4 bases not matched to a gene. CDR3 protein: CAISEGLAGGSYEQYF. The CDR3 bases are TGTGCCATCAGTGAGGGGCTAGCGGGGGGATCCTACGAGCAGTACTTC.

The chain links TRBV10-3 to TRBJ2-3; perhaps TRBD1 as D (6 bases). The V and J ends lost 6 bases and 4 bases respectively, with 11 bases between them. This CDR3 is 13 amino acids long. From germline, CDR1 is ENHRY and CDR2 SYGVKD. As DNA, the CDR3 is TGTGCCATCAGGGGGACAATCGCAGATACGCAGTATTTT. It encodes CAIRGTIADTQYF.

The gene calls are TRBV15 and TRBJ1-3; D not certain. The V and J ends lost 5 bases and 2 bases respectively, with 13 bases between them. The CDR3 has 15 amino acids. Germline V gene data show CDR1 as LNHNV and CDR2 as YYDKDF (reference sequence). CDR3 coding DNA: TGTGCCACCAGCTCGCGGTCCCCGCCTGGAAACACCATATATTTT. Amino acids: CATSSRSPPGNTIYF.

The gene calls are TRBV7-9 and TRBJ1-1, with a tentative D call TRBD1 (6 bases). The CDR3 has 14 amino acids. Germline CDR1 is SEHNR and CDR2 is FQNEAQ (reference sequence). V was pared by 4 bases and J by 5 bases, with 14 bases between. The CDR3 protein is CASSSLGGRTEAFF. The CDR3 region has the DNA TGTGCCAGCAGCTCTTTGGGGGGGCGGACTGAAGCTTTCTTT.

CDR3: CASSPTWQPQHF. The CDR3, as DNA: TGTGCCAGCAGTCCTACTTGGCAGCCCCAGCATTTT. The chain joins TRBV2 to TRBJ1-5; D unclear. V was shortened by 5 bases and J by 7 bases, with 9 bases between the two germline ends. CDR3 size: 12 residues. Germline V CDR1 and CDR2: SNHLY, FYNNEI.

The rearrangement joins TRBV7-2 to TRBJ2-5; 15 bases align to TRBD2. The CDR3 is made up of 17 amino acids. Germline values: CDR1 SGHTA, CDR2 FQGNSA. Germline trimming cut 5 bases from V and 3 bases from J; bases unmatched to any gene: 7. The CDR3 is CASSPPGLAGGKETQYF. DNA of the CDR3: TGTGCCAGCAGCCCACCGGGACTAGCGGGGGGCAAAGAGACCCAGTACTTC.

V gene TRBV4-1 combines with J gene TRBJ1-2; TRBD1 might be the D (6 bases). The germline gives CDR1 MGHRA, CDR2 YSYEKL. The CDR3 contains 14 residues. Trimming pared 1 base from V and 3 bases from J, leaving 9 bases between. Here the CDR3 DNA reads TGCGCCAGCAGCCAAGCGGGGGGCGACTATGGCTACACCTTC. It yields the protein CASSQAGGDYGYTF.

This chain joins TRBV30 and TRBJ1-2, with 7 positions matching TRBD1. The germline V gene has CDR1 GTSNPN and CDR2 SVGIG (reference sequence). The CDR3 contains 13 residues. The junction had 5 bases not matched to a gene; V was cut back by 1 base and J by 6 bases. DNA for the CDR3: TGTGCCTGGAGTGAGACAGGGTTAGATGGCTACACCTTC. Protein: CAWSETGLDGYTF.

The genes are TRBV29-1 and TRBJ2-7, with 11 bases aligning to TRBD2. With 5 bases clipped from V and 2 bases from J, the junction kept 11 bases outside the gene matches. CDR3 length: 16 amino acids. The germline CDR1 and CDR2 sequences are SQVTM and ANQGSEA. The CDR3 loop is CSVRGASGGPTYEQYF. The CDR3 coding sequence is TGCAGCGTTCGTGGGGCTAGCGGGGGGCCAACCTACGAGCAGTACTTC.

Worth noting for this clone: The sample carries other DNA sequences with the same CDR3. The CDR3 DNA reads TGTGCCTGGAATTCAGGGGACAATCAGCCCCAGCATTTT. Amino acids: CAWNSGDNQPQHF. The chain carries TRBV30 and TRBJ1-5, with a tentative D call TRBD1 (6 bases). The CDR3 is 13 amino acids. In germline, CDR1 is GTSNPN, CDR2 SVGIG (reference sequence). Trimming pared 4 bases from V and 3 bases from J, leaving 10 bases between.

V gene TRBV9 combines with J gene TRBJ1-2; the match to TRBD1 covers 9 bases. Germline trimming cut 4 bases from V and 2 bases from J; bases unmatched to any gene: 9. This CDR3 spans 16 amino acids. Germline V gene sequence: CDR1 SGDLS, CDR2 YYNGEE. The CDR3 nucleotides are TGTGCCAGCAGCACTCTGGGACAGGGACCGAACTATGGCTACACCTTC. This translates into CASSTLGQGPNYGYTF. Filled out from reference TRBV9 and TRBJ1-2, the complete variable domain reads DSGVTQTPKHLITATGQRVTLRCSPRSGDLSVYWYQQSLDQGLQFLIQYYNGEERAKGNILERFSAQQFPDLHSELNLSSLELGDSALYFCASSTLGQGPNYGYTFGSGTRLTVV.

The chain is built from TRBV28 and TRBJ1-1, with D hard to call. The V end lost 8 bases, the J end lost 8 bases, and 12 bases lay between the germline ends. The germline gives CDR1 MDHEN, CDR2 SYDVKM. The CDR3 is made up of 11 amino acids. In nucleotides, the CDR3 is TGTGCCAGCGGGTGGCCGAACGAAGCTTTCTTT. It codes for CASGWPNEAFF.

Written as DNA, the CDR3 is TGTGCCAGCAGCTTAGATCGGGGCGGAGGCACTGAAGCTTTCTTT. Encoded protein: CASSLDRGGGTEAFF. The rearrangement links TRBV11-1 to TRBJ1-1, with a weak D call TRBD1 (5 bases). The germline CDR1 and CDR2 sequences are SGHAT and FQDESV (reference sequence). This CDR3 has 15 residues. With 1 base removed from V and 4 bases from J, the gap between germline ends came to 13 bases.

The rearrangement joins TRBV6-5 to TRBJ2-2, with 8 bases identical to TRBD1. V was pared by 5 bases and J by 1 base, with 3 bases of the junction left unmatched. Germline V gene data show CDR1 as MNHEY and CDR2 as SVGAGI. This CDR3 spans 15 amino acids. The CDR3 sequence is CASSPTGVNTGELFF. The CDR3 DNA follows: TGTGCCAGCAGTCCGACAGGGGTGAACACCGGGGAGCTGTTTTTT.